The next 4 T cell receptor beta chains were all read from a single sample in a study of PD-L1 blockade in urothelial cancer. Data came from immunoSEQ multiplex PCR; TCRdb stores just in-frame clones and leaves some out. The sample lists some 100,000 clones; more than 70% were seen once. Time point of the sample: pretreatment peripheral blood. The source was PBMCs, collected around atezolizumab (anti-PD-L1) treatment. The receptor source for this set is a woman of 80 years or more with urothelial cancer.

The chain uses TRBV18 and TRBJ1-1, with no clear D. The CDR3 has 11 amino acids. V was shortened by 5 bases and J by 8 bases, with 9 bases between the two germline ends. Germline CDR1 reads KGHSH; CDR2 reads LQKENI. The CDR3 spells CASSAKQEAFF. The CDR3 nucleotides read TGTGCCAGCTCAGCTAAACAGGAAGCTTTCTTT.

The CDR3 spells CASTIGDRANYGYTF. CDR3 nucleotide sequence: TGTGCCAGCACCATTGGGGACAGGGCTAACTATGGCTACACCTTC. This rearrangement joins TRBV2 to TRBJ1-2, with 9 bases fitting TRBD1. J was trimmed by 0 bases and V by 7 bases; bases with no gene match: 6. This CDR3 is 15 amino acids long. Germline CDR1 SNHLY, CDR2 FYNNEI.

The rearrangement joins TRBV19 to TRBJ2-7, with D possibly TRBD2 on 6 matching bases. CDR3 length: 15 amino acids. Trimming took off 0 bases at V and 5 bases at J, with 14 bases between the two ends. In germline, CDR1 is LNHDA, CDR2 SQIVND (reference sequence). The CDR3 nucleotides read TGTGCCAGTAGTATAGAGGGATTTCCGGGGGACGAGCAGTACTTC. This translates into CASSIEGFPGDEQYF. Looking up the rest from reference TRBV19 and TRBJ2-7 gives the full variable domain: DGGITQSPKYLFRKEGQNVTLSCEQNLNHDAMYWYRQDPGQGLRLIYYSQIVNDFQKGDIAEGYSVSREKKESFPLTVTSAQKNPTAFYLCASSIEGFPGDEQYFGPGTRLTVT.

On this clone: One end of the junction does not line up with germline, which may come from a read error. The gene calls are TRBV20-1 and TRBJ1-2, with D unclear. Germline CDR1 DFQATT, CDR2 SNEGSKA (reference sequence). The CDR3 length is 11 residues. Here the CDR3 DNA reads TGCAGTGCTAGAGATCTTGGAGGGAGCGGATTC. Translating gives CSARDLGGSGF.